These 30 T cell receptor beta chains share one sample of origin, sequenced in a study of cytomegalovirus exposure and HLA in healthy donors. This PCR relied on a set of 60 Vbeta primers and 13 Jbeta primers. Measured with immunoSEQ multiplex PCR; TCRdb has only the in-frame clones, and not every one. The table shows around 230,000 clones, with approximately 84% occurring only once. Input material: PBMCs. The receptors stem from a girl aged 2 to 9 in good health and CMV-seronegative.

V usage is TRBV5-4 and J usage is TRBJ2-1; 7 nucleotides agree with TRBD2. V lost 2 bases and J lost 8; bases outside the gene matches: 1. This CDR3 has 12 residues. Per the germline V gene, CDR1 is SGHNT and CDR2 is YYREEE (reference sequence). CDR3: CASSFGGDEQFF. The CDR3 DNA is TGTGCCAGCAGCTTTGGGGGGGATGAGCAGTTCTTC.

V gene TRBV10-3 combines with J gene TRBJ2-2; 12 nucleotides align to TRBD1. Germline CDR1 and CDR2: ENHRY and SYGVKD. CDR3 length: 16 residues. With 3 bases clipped from V and 6 bases from J, the junction kept 5 bases outside the gene matches. The CDR3 protein is CAISEPGQGAPGELFF. Here the CDR3 DNA reads TGTGCCATCAGTGAACCGGGACAGGGGGCGCCCGGGGAGCTGTTTTTT.

The chain is built from TRBV2 and TRBJ2-1; 11 bases line up with TRBD2. The CDR3 is 15 residues long. The V gene end was trimmed by 8 bases and the J gene end by 3 bases; junction bases not matched to a gene: 6. Germline lookup yields CDR1 SNHLY and CDR2 FYNNEI. The CDR3 is CASLLAGEFYNEQFF. As DNA, the CDR3 is TGTGCCAGCCTACTAGCGGGAGAGTTCTACAATGAGCAGTTCTTC.

CDR3 coding DNA: TGCGCCAGCAGCTTGACCGGACAGGGAGGGTACTACGAGCAGTACTTC. It codes for CASSLTGQGGYYEQYF. The chain uses TRBV5-1 and TRBJ2-7, with a tentative D call TRBD1 (8 bases). The germline V gene encodes CDR1 SGHRS and CDR2 YFSETQ. V gave up 1 base and J gave up 3 bases, with 17 bases separating them. The CDR3 is made up of 16 amino acids.

This chain links TRBV6-1 with TRBJ2-5; 8 bases are shared with TRBD1. V lost 1 base to trimming and J lost 2 bases; unmatched junction nucleotides: 9. Looked up from germline, CDR1 is MNHNS and CDR2 is SASEGT. The CDR3 covers 17 residues. CDR3 sequence: CASSEGKGQAVQETQYF. The CDR3 DNA is TGTGCCAGCAGTGAAGGAAAGGGACAGGCTGTACAAGAGACCCAGTACTTC.

The chain employs TRBV30 and TRBJ1-2; unclear D gene. Trimming removed 4 bases at V and 12 bases at J, with 15 bases between. This CDR3 has 11 residues. CDR1 GTSNPN and CDR2 SVGIG come from the germline V gene (reference sequence). The CDR3 protein is CAWIDRRSDTF. The CDR3 nucleotides are TGTGCCTGGATTGACCGGAGATCGGACACCTTC.

This clone was detected only once. The chain is built from TRBV29-1 and TRBJ1-1, with no clear D. This CDR3 contains 13 residues. Germline CDR1 and CDR2: SQVTM and ANQGSEA. V was pared by 5 bases and J by 4 bases, with 14 bases between. The CDR3 protein is CSVSRVEGTEAFF. The CDR3 DNA reads TGCAGCGTTAGTAGGGTGGAGGGCACTGAAGCTTTCTTT. The full variable domain, rest sourced from reference TRBV29-1 and TRBJ1-1, is SAVISQKPSRDICQRGTSLTIQCQVDSQVTMMFWYRQQPGQSLTLIATANQGSEATYESGFVIDKFPISRPNLTFSTLTVSNMSPEDSSIYLCSVSRVEGTEAFFGQGTRLTVV.

This clone was recorded a few times. J is TRBJ2-3 and V is TRBV2; 7 bases fit TRBD1. From germline, CDR1 is SNHLY and CDR2 FYNNEI. The CDR3 totals 15 residues. Losses at the gene ends were 5 bases for V and 2 bases for J; bases not matched to a gene: 7. The CDR3 DNA sequence: TGTGCCAGCAGTCGGACAGGCCTATCCACAGATACGCAGTATTTT. Translating it yields CASSRTGLSTDTQYF. The full variable domain, with the rest looked up from reference TRBV2 and TRBJ2-3, is EPEVTQTPSHQVTQMGQEVILRCVPISNHLYFYWYRQILGQKVEFLVSFYNNEISEKSEIFDDQFSVERPDGSNFTLKIRSTKLEDSAMYFCASSRTGLSTDTQYFGPGTRLTVL.

This clone showed up just a few times. The V call is TRBV13, the J call TRBJ2-1; 8 nucleotides agree with TRBD2. The trim removed 1 base at V and 4 bases at J, leaving 6 bases unmatched. The CDR3 loop spans 16 amino acids. CDR1 PRHDT and CDR2 FYEKMQ come from the germline V gene (reference sequence). The CDR3 nucleotides are TGTGCCAGCAGCTTAGAGTCTCGGGGGGGGTACAATGAGCAGTTCTTC. Translating gives CASSLESRGGYNEQFF.

The rearrangement uses TRBV19 and TRBJ1-5, with TRBD1 as a possible D gene (6 bases). The V gene's germline CDR1 is LNHDA and CDR2 SQIVND (reference sequence). The CDR3 is 13 residues long. The V end was cut by 5 bases, the J end by 7 bases, with 12 bases between. The CDR3 coding sequence is TGTGCCAGTAGTTCACAGGGACAACAGCCCCAGCATTTT. Its protein product is CASSSQGQQPQHF.

The rearrangement links TRBV6-5 to TRBJ2-3; TRBD2 is a possible D gene (5 bases). In germline, CDR1 is MNHEY, CDR2 SVGAGI. V was pared by 5 bases and J by 2 bases, with 14 bases between. The CDR3 has 15 amino acids. CDR3 bases: TGTGCCAGCAGTCTAGGACTGTTCTTCACAGATACGCAGTATTTT. It translates to CASSLGLFFTDTQYF.

The rearrangement joins TRBV7-6 to TRBJ1-3; no definite D call. Trimming removed 1 base from V and 1 base from J, with 8 bases in between. The V gene's germline CDR1 is SGHVS and CDR2 FNYEAQ. The length of the CDR3 is 15 residues. The CDR3, as DNA: TGTGCCAGCAGCTTAGTCACGGGATCTGGAAACACCATATATTTT. Amino acid sequence: CASSLVTGSGNTIYF.

V gene TRBV7-5 combines with J gene TRBJ1-2; the D segment call TRBD1 is taken from the table without a DNA check. TRBV7-5 counts as a pseudogene. The CDR3 length is 18 residues. For the CDR3, the DNA is TGTGCCAGAAGCTTAGTTGTATGGGGCGCAGGGGGCACCTATGGCTACACCTTC. Translated: CARSLVVWGAGGTYGYTF.

CDR3 sequence: CSDGPREDNEQFF. DNA of the CDR3: TGCAGCGACGGGCCCCGGGAAGACAATGAGCAGTTCTTC. The chain has TRBV29-1 and TRBJ2-1; weak D call: TRBD2 (5 bases). The CDR3 loop spans 13 amino acids. From germline, CDR1 is SQVTM and CDR2 ANQGSEA. V gave up 7 bases and J gave up 5 bases, with 15 bases separating them.

This clone was seen just once. V usage is TRBV5-8 and J usage is TRBJ2-3, with 8 bases identical to TRBD1. From germline, CDR1 is SGHTS and CDR2 YDEGEE. Losses at the gene ends were 4 bases for V and 8 bases for J; bases not matched to a gene: 9. This CDR3 is built from 14 residues. CDR3 sequence (DNA): TGTGCCAGCAGCGTCGGACAGGGTCCGGGTACGCAGTATTTT. Protein: CASSVGQGPGTQYF.

The rearrangement uses TRBV5-1 and TRBJ2-7; D call uncertain. With 5 bases removed from V and 1 base from J, the gap between germline ends came to 13 bases. The CDR3 consists of 14 residues. Looked up from germline, CDR1 is SGHRS and CDR2 is YFSETQ. CDR3 nucleotides: TGCGCCAGCAGGGGCACAGTCACTTCCTACGAGCAGTACTTC. This translates into CASRGTVTSYEQYF.

J is TRBJ2-7 and V is TRBV5-8; D may be TRBD2 (5 bases). The CDR3 loop spans 13 amino acids. V was pared by 0 bases and J by 3 bases, with 7 bases between. CDR1 is SGHTS, CDR2 YDEGEE, per germline. CDR3 residues: CASSLGRVYEQYF. DNA for the CDR3: TGTGCCAGCAGCTTGGGGCGGGTCTACGAGCAGTACTTC.

The chain joins TRBV6-4 to TRBJ2-1; TRBD2 agrees at 9 bases. CDR3 length: 15 residues. V lost 4 bases and J lost 8; bases outside the gene matches: 9. Germline CDR1 is MRHNA and CDR2 is SNTAGT. CDR3 bases: TGTGCCAGCAGTGGTATAGCGGGAGAGGTACATGAGCAGTTCTTC. Residues: CASSGIAGEVHEQFF.

The V call is TRBV6-5, the J call TRBJ1-6; tentatively, D is TRBD1 (5 bases). With 4 bases removed from V and 0 bases from J, the gap between germline ends came to 10 bases. CDR3 length equals 16 residues. Looked up from germline, CDR1 is MNHEY and CDR2 is SVGAGI. CDR3 residues: CASSSGLSSYNSPLHF. The CDR3 bases are TGTGCCAGCAGTTCGGGACTTAGCTCCTATAATTCACCCCTCCACTTT.

The chain is built from TRBV6-5 and TRBJ1-2; D unclear. V was shortened by 2 bases and J by 8 bases, with 12 bases between the two germline ends. The CDR3 runs to 13 residues. Per germline, CDR1 MNHEY and CDR2 SVGAGI. CDR3 bases: TGTGCCAGCAGTTACGTTTCGGGGTTCGGCTACACCTTC. Protein sequence: CASSYVSGFGYTF.

The chain employs TRBV5-1 and TRBJ2-2; 9 bases fit TRBD2. The junction had 6 bases not matched to a gene; V was cut back by 5 bases and J by 4 bases. The CDR3 has 15 amino acids. Germline V CDR1 and CDR2: SGHRS, YFSETQ. The CDR3: CASRNNSGSTGELFF. CDR3 sequence (DNA): TGCGCCAGCAGGAACAATAGCGGGAGCACCGGGGAGCTGTTTTTT.

V and J are TRBV6-5 and TRBJ2-1; D is undetermined. The CDR3 runs 14 residues. The V gene's germline CDR1 is MNHEY and CDR2 SVGAGI. V gave up 0 bases and J gave up 1 base, with 4 bases separating them. CDR3 bases: TGTGCCAGCAGTTACTCAGCATCCTACAATGAGCAGTTCTTC. It specifies CASSYSASYNEQFF.

This clone was recorded only once. As DNA, the CDR3 is TGCGCCAGCAGTGGACAGAGCTACAATGAGCAGTTCTTC. Protein product: CASSGQSYNEQFF. The chain has TRBV10-2 and TRBJ2-1; D possibly corresponds to TRBD1 (5 bases). The CDR3 runs 13 residues. Germline V lookup: CDR1 WSHSY, CDR2 SAAADI. V was pared by 4 bases and J by 3 bases, with 7 bases between.

The CDR3 DNA is TGTGCCAGCCGGACACAGACCTACGAGCAGTACTTC. Its protein product is CASRTQTYEQYF. The chain couples TRBV2 to TRBJ2-7, with D possibly matching TRBD1 (5 bases). The germline V gene has CDR1 SNHLY and CDR2 FYNNEI. V lost 8 bases, J lost 2 bases, and 10 bases lay in between. CDR3 length: 12 amino acids.

As concerns this clone: The sample has other DNA sequences that encode this CDR3 too. The V and J genes are TRBV5-1 and TRBJ2-2, with D possibly TRBD2 on 6 matching bases. This CDR3 spans 15 amino acids. V gave up 3 bases and J gave up 2 bases, with 11 bases separating them. CDR1 SGHRS and CDR2 YFSETQ come from the germline V gene. The CDR3 spells CASSWGGTNTGELFF. For the CDR3, the DNA is TGCGCCAGCAGCTGGGGCGGGACCAACACCGGGGAGCTGTTTTTT.

The rearrangement links TRBV6-1 to TRBJ1-1; D is uncertain. Trimming pared 6 bases from V and 3 bases from J, leaving 17 bases between. The germline V gene has CDR1 MNHNS and CDR2 SASEGT. The CDR3 is 15 amino acids. This chain's CDR3 is CASRPAADMYTEAFF. The DNA for the CDR3 is TGTGCCAGCAGGCCAGCGGCGGATATGTACACTGAAGCTTTCTTT.

The chain carries TRBV7-3 and TRBJ2-2; 7 bases map to TRBD1. The CDR3 runs 16 residues. Germline V gene lookup returns CDR1 SGHTA and CDR2 FQGTGA. The ends lost 4 bases at V and 1 base at J; junction bases unmatched: 6. The CDR3 DNA reads as TGTGCCAGCAGCTCTCGGACAGGCCTGAACACCGGGGAGCTGTTTTTT. Translating it yields CASSSRTGLNTGELFF.

The chain is built from TRBV7-8 and TRBJ2-1; 11 bases match TRBD2. Looked up from germline, CDR1 is SGHVS and CDR2 is FQNEAQ. The junction had 9 bases not matched to a gene; V was cut back by 11 bases and J by 6 bases. The CDR3 length is 14 residues. Here the CDR3 reads CASQRLAGTNEQFF. In DNA, the CDR3 is TGTGCCTCCCAACGACTAGCGGGGACCAATGAGCAGTTCTTC.

The chain uses TRBV28 and TRBJ1-2; D not resolved. V was pared by 1 base and J by 4 bases, with 10 bases between. This CDR3 contains 14 residues. Germline CDR1 reads MDHEN; CDR2 reads SYDVKM. In DNA form, the CDR3 reads TGTGCCAGCAGTTTATATCCGGGTGGCTATGGCTACACCTTC. Its translation is CASSLYPGGYGYTF.

This clone was observed a few times. This chain connects TRBV5-1 to TRBJ2-2; tentative D call: TRBD1 (6 bases). The germline V gene encodes CDR1 SGHRS and CDR2 YFSETQ. The CDR3 loop spans 15 amino acids. V gave up 2 bases and J gave up 7 bases, with 15 bases separating them. The CDR3 reads CASSFNQQGNGELFF. CDR3 coding DNA: TGCGCCAGCAGCTTCAACCAACAGGGCAACGGGGAGCTGTTTTTT.